This TCR beta chain was retrieved from a study of T cells after yellow fever vaccination. Study results and caveats: A minor fraction of clonotypes spanned both CD4 and CD8 compartments.

Universal primer sites and UMIs were introduced during 5'RACE template-switching synthesis of TCR cDNA. One entry per CDR3 protein, called by TCRdb with MiXCR from the 5' RACE reads. The data hold about 120,000 distinct CDR3 sequences, with 5.5% to 8% observed a single time. V shed 5 bases and J shed 2 bases, with 10 bases lying between them. Germline lookup yields CDR1 SGHTA and CDR2 FQGNSA. This CDR3 is built from 14 residues. This clonotype was observed at least ten times. The antigen remains undetermined. The TCR sequence derives from a man between 18 and 35 years old who received the YFV17D yellow fever vaccine. The sample here was CD4+ T cells sorted from PBMCs, taken around 45 days after the first yellow fever vaccination. This rearrangement joins TRBV7-2 to TRBJ2-1; D not resolved. The CDR3 protein is CASSPRETYNEQFF. In DNA form, the CDR3 reads TGTGCCAGCAGCCCACGAGAAACCTACAATGAGCAGTTCTTC.